This is a list of T cell receptor beta chains from one sample in a study of spatial heterogeneity in lung cancer. TCRdb ran MiXCR on the 5' RACE reads and lists one entry per CDR3 protein. The repertoire holds 82,000 or so distinct CDR3 sequences, with approximately 12% as singletons. The material was PBMCs, obtained at surgery. The receptors come from a male donor with early-stage non-small cell lung cancer. CDR3s include the opening cysteine and the closing phenylalanine or tryptophan. The order of the fields is clone size, D gene, J gene, V gene, CDR3 DNA, CDR3 protein. A D gene is named only where the DNA matches it firmly. The size entry is marked missing in some rows and otherwise reads once, few, many or a size class.

few	.	TRBJ2-3	TRBV7-9	TGTGCCAGCAGCCCCACACTTTCCACAGATACGCAGTATTTT	CASSPTLSTDTQYF
many	.	TRBJ1-1	TRBV7-9	TGTGCCAGCAGCTTAAATGGCGGGGACACTGAAGCTTTCTTT	CASSLNGGDTEAFF
.	TRBD2	TRBJ2-3	TRBV7-9	TGTGCCAGCAGCCCTTCGCTAGCGGGAGGGCGCACAGATACGCAGTATTTT	CASSPSLAGGRTDTQYF
.	.	TRBJ2-7	TRBV3-1	TGTGCCAGCACCAAAGATGGGAGGAGATACGAGCAGTACTTC	CASTKDGRRYEQYF
few	TRBD1	TRBJ2-2	TRBV5-1	TGCGCCAGCAGCTTGCTTCAGGGGGAGAACACCGGGGAGCTGTTTTTT	CASSLLQGENTGELFF
.	.	TRBJ2-3	TRBV29-1	TGCAGCGTTGTTGGACAGAGCACAGATACGCAGTATTTT	CSVVGQSTDTQYF
.	.	TRBJ1-2	TRBV29-1	TGCAGCGTTGTGGCGGGGGGAAATGGCTACACCTTC	CSVVAGGNGYTF
few	.	TRBJ1-5	TRBV6-1	TGTGCCAGCAGTGAAGTCTGGGGCCTTAATCAGCCCCAGCATTTT	CASSEVWGLNQPQHF
few	.	TRBJ1-2	TRBV19	TGTGCCAGTAGTCCCCAGTCGAGGGCTGGTGGCTACACCTTC	CASSPQSRAGGYTF
.	.	TRBJ2-1	TRBV7-9	TGTGCCAGCAGCGGGGACCGGGACAACTCCTACAATGAGCAGTTCTTC	CASSGDRDNSYNEQFF